The 12 T cell receptor beta chains given below trace back to one sample, sequenced in a study of early T cells in non-severe SARS-CoV-2 infection. TCRdb analysed the 5' RACE reads with MiXCR anew, one entry per CDR3 protein. The sample has 65,000 to 85,000 distinct CDR3 sequences; 9% to 10% are singletons. Sequencing used whole blood, obtained at baseline. Source of these receptors: an adult who was a healthcare worker with PCR-confirmed SARS-CoV-2 infection or an uninfected control (not recorded which).

This clonotype was counted ten times or more. The chain has TRBV6-2 or TRBV6-3 and TRBJ2-1; D is possibly TRBD1 (5 bases). CDR3 size: 17 residues. Trimming pared 2 bases from V and 3 bases from J, leaving 17 bases between. Germline CDR1 MNHEY, CDR2 SVGEGT. In nucleotides, the CDR3 is TGTGCCAGCAGTTACGGGATGTGGGGCAAAAGCTACAATGAGCAGTTCTTC. This encodes CASSYGMWGKSYNEQFF.

The genes are TRBV5-1 and TRBJ2-7; no reliable D call. Germline CDR1 is SGHRS and CDR2 is YFSETQ. The V end lost 1 base, the J end lost 0 bases, and 8 bases lay between the germline ends. The CDR3 spans 14 residues. The CDR3 region is CASSLFESSYEQYF. For the CDR3, the DNA is TGCGCCAGCAGCTTGTTCGAGAGCTCCTACGAGCAGTACTTC.

In this sample, this clonotype is medium-sized (0.01 to 0.1%). The CDR3, as DNA: TGTGCCACCAGCAGAGTGAGGGACTACAATGAGCAGTTCTTC. This codes for CATSRVRDYNEQFF. V usage is TRBV15 and J usage is TRBJ2-1, with D perhaps TRBD2 (5 bases). Germline V gene sequence: CDR1 LNHNV, CDR2 YYDKDF (reference sequence). V was clipped by 1 base and J by 3 bases, with 7 bases between them. There are 14 residues in the CDR3. Filled out from reference TRBV15 and TRBJ2-1, the complete variable domain reads DAMVIQNPRYQVTQFGKPVTLSCSQTLNHNVMYWYQQKSSQAPKLLFHYYDKDFNNEADTPDNFQSRRPNTSFCFLDIRSPGLGDTAMYLCATSRVRDYNEQFFGPGTRLTVL.

The chain carries TRBV5-1 and TRBJ2-7; the D gene is possibly TRBD1 (6 bases). The CDR3 has 15 amino acids. The germline CDR1 and CDR2 sequences are SGHRS and YFSETQ. Trimming removed 3 bases from V and 3 bases from J, with 16 bases in between. CDR3 nucleotide sequence: TGCGCCAGCAGCTCAGATCCCCAGGGGTTCTACGAGCAGTACTTC. Its translation is CASSSDPQGFYEQYF.

This clonotype was detected many times. This chain joins TRBV29-1 and TRBJ2-7; D remains unclear. V was trimmed by 7 bases and J by 0 bases, leaving 16 bases between them. Per the germline V gene, CDR1 is SQVTM and CDR2 is ANQGSEA. The CDR3 has 14 residues. CDR3 region: CSAGGPQTSYEQYF. CDR3 DNA sequence: TGCAGCGCCGGTGGGCCCCAGACCTCCTACGAGCAGTACTTC.

The CDR3 DNA sequence: TGCAGCGTTGAGGGGTTAGACGGCACTGAAGCTTTCTTT. It codes for CSVEGLDGTEAFF. This chain connects TRBV29-1 to TRBJ1-1; the D is unclear. The CDR3 runs 13 residues. V dropped 3 bases and J dropped 4 bases, with 12 bases sitting between them. Germline loops: CDR1 SQVTM, CDR2 ANQGSEA.

The V call is TRBV7-2, the J call TRBJ2-7; 7 positions match TRBD1. Germline V CDR1 and CDR2: SGHTA, FQGNSA. The CDR3 covers 14 residues. The ends lost 5 bases at V and 3 bases at J; junction bases unmatched: 7. CDR3 loop: CASSDRDRYYEQYF. The CDR3 nucleotides are TGTGCCAGCAGCGATCGGGACAGATACTACGAGCAGTACTTC.

At least ten counts were recorded for this clonotype. The genes are TRBV28 and TRBJ2-5; D is undetermined. CDR1 is MDHEN, CDR2 SYDVKM, per germline. The CDR3 loop spans 12 amino acids. Trimming stripped 1 base from V and 4 bases from J, with 4 bases between. CDR3 loop: CASSLLRETQYF. The CDR3 DNA reads as TGTGCCAGCAGTTTATTACGAGAGACCCAGTACTTC. The full variable domain, its missing parts supplied by reference TRBV28 and TRBJ2-5, is DVKVTQSSRYLVKRTGEKVFLECVQDMDHENMFWYRQDPGLGLRLIYFSYDVKMKEKGDIPEGYSVSREKKERFSLILESASTNQTSMYLCASSLLRETQYFGPGTRLLVL.

This clonotype showed up just a few times. The gene calls are TRBV19 and TRBJ2-3; maybe TRBD2 (6 bases). Germline assignment: CDR1 LNHDA and CDR2 SQIVND (reference sequence). The ends were cut back, 3 bases at V and 3 bases at J, with 16 bases in the middle. The CDR3 consists of 16 residues. Here the CDR3 reads CASSIQRAEGTDTQYF. DNA for the CDR3: TGTGCCAGTAGTATCCAGCGGGCCGAGGGGACAGATACGCAGTATTTT.

This clonotype was seen many times. The chain joins TRBV20-1 to TRBJ2-1, with TRBD2 matching over 15 bases. Trimming cost V 6 bases and J 2 bases; bases outside gene matches: 11. The V gene's germline CDR1 is DFQATT and CDR2 SNEGSKA (reference sequence). The CDR3 is 18 residues long. This CDR3 reads CSATPGLAGGVPYNEQFF. The CDR3 nucleotides read TGCAGTGCCACACCGGGACTAGCGGGAGGCGTCCCCTACAATGAGCAGTTCTTC.

This clonotype was recorded many times. The chain is built from TRBV12-3 or TRBV12-4 and TRBJ1-1; D is possibly TRBD1 (5 bases). The V end lost 10 bases, the J end lost 1 base, and 10 bases lay between the germline ends. The CDR3 runs 12 residues. The CDR3, as DNA: TGTGCCACCGGGGACGGGAACACTGAAGCTTTCTTT. Protein product: CATGDGNTEAFF.

The chain carries TRBV29-1 and TRBJ2-5; 11 nucleotides line up with TRBD2. Germline loops: CDR1 SQVTM, CDR2 ANQGSEA. The CDR3 is made up of 14 amino acids. Trimming removed 4 bases from V and 0 bases from J; junction bases left unmatched: 1. The CDR3 DNA sequence: TGCAGCGTTGGACTAGCGGGATACCAAGAGACCCAGTACTTC. Encoded protein: CSVGLAGYQETQYF.